This TCR beta chain was sequenced in a study of cytomegalovirus exposure and HLA in healthy donors. Study-level findings and limits: The study labeled fewer than 200 TCR beta chains cytomegalovirus-associated. Later analysis suggested most CMV-associated TCR beta chains were HLA-restricted.

The V gene's germline CDR1 is SQVTM and CDR2 ANQGSEA. V lost 4 bases and J lost 0, with 10 bases in between. This CDR3 contains 14 residues. The PCR had 60 Vbeta and 13 Jbeta primers. The protocol was immunoSEQ multiplex PCR, while the TCRdb copy is restricted to in-frame clones and leaves out a portion. The data hold 110,000 to 150,000 clones, with roughly 74% observed a single time. Details on this clone: What it binds is unknown.

The sample consisted of PBMCs. The chain has TRBV29-1 and TRBJ1-3, with D perhaps matching TRBD1 (5 bases). The source of this sequence is a man aged 40-50 years in good health and CMV-seronegative. CDR3 DNA sequence: TGCAGCGTTGGTAGGGACTCCTCTGGAAACACCATATATTTT. It encodes CSVGRDSSGNTIYF.